The rows below give T cell receptor beta chains drawn from one sample of a study of T cells in Graves' hyperthyroidism and ophthalmopathy. TCRdb processed the multiplex PCR reads anew with MiXCR; each CDR3 protein has one entry. The sample has about 480,000 distinct CDR3 sequences, 13% to 15% seen once. The sample comprised blood. These receptor sequences come from a woman under 30 with Graves' hyperthyroidism. Each CDR3 is given with its conserved first and last residue. D genes are given only for firm matches. The size field reads how often the clone was seen (once, few, many) or a class if it is expanded.

TRBJ1-6,TRBV6-1,NA,many,TGTGCCAGCAGTGAAGCCAGGGGTGGGAATAATTCACCCCTCCACTTT,CASSEARGGNNSPLHF
TRBJ2-3,TRBV5-1,NA,few,TGCGCCAGCAGCTTCCAGCAGGATGGGGATACGCAGTATTTT,CASSFQQDGDTQYF
TRBJ1-1,TRBV6-1,NA,many,TGTGCCAGCAGTCCGGACAGCTGGAACACTGAAGCTTTCTTT,CASSPDSWNTEAFF
TRBJ2-3,TRBV29-1,TRBD2,few,TGCAGCGTTTTCCTAGCGGTAGGCACAGATACGCAGTATTTT,CSVFLAVGTDTQYF
TRBJ2-7,TRBV4-1,NA,many,TGCGCCAGCAGCCAACCTCCGGGGAACGAGCAGTACTTC,CASSQPPGNEQYF
TRBJ2-7,TRBV9,NA,few,TGTGCCAGCAGCGTAGAGGGGGGACCGTCTGACGAGCAGTACTTC,CASSVEGGPSDEQYF
TRBJ2-3,TRBV5-1,TRBD2,many,TGCGCCAGCAGCGGGCTAGCGGGAAGGCATTCAGATACGCAGTATTTT,CASSGLAGRHSDTQYF
TRBJ2-7,TRBV5-5,TRBD1,many,TGTGCCAGCAGCTGGGACAGGGGAGCCTACGAGCAGTACTTC,CASSWDRGAYEQYF
TRBJ1-1,TRBV27,NA,many,TGTGCCAGCAGTTTCGAGGTCGACACTGAAGCTTTCTTT,CASSFEVDTEAFF
TRBJ1-2,TRBV19,TRBD1,few,TGTGCCAGTAATGACAGGGGAGCGGGGGGCTACACCTTC,CASNDRGAGGYTF